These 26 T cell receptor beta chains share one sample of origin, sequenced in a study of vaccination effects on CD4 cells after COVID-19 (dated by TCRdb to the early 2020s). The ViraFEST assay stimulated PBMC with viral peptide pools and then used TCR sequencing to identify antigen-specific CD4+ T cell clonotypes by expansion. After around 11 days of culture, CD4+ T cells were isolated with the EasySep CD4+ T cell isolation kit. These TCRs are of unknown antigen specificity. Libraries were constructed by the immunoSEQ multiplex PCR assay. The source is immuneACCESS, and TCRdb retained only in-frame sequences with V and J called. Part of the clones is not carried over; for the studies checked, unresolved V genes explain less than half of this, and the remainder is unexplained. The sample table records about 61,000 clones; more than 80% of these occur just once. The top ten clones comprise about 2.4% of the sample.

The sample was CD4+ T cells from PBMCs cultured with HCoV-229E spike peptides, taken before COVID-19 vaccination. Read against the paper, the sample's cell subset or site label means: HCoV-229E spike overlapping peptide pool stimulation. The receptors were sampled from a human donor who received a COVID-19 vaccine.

The CDR3 region has the DNA TGTGCCTGGAATAGGGACAGGGTTGGGGCCAACGTCCTGACTTTC. Its translation: CAWNRDRVGANVLTF. J is TRBJ2-6 and V is TRBV30; 9 bases are shared with TRBD1. Looked up from germline, CDR1 is GTSNPN and CDR2 is SVGIG (reference sequence). This CDR3 has 15 amino acids. The junction had 4 bases not matched to a gene; V was cut back by 4 bases and J by 3 bases. Filled out from reference TRBV30 and TRBJ2-6, the complete variable domain reads SQTIHQWPATLVQPVGSPLSLECTVEGTSNPNLYWYRQAAGRGLQLLFYSVGIGQISSEVPQNLSASRPQDRQFILSSKKLLLSDSGFYLCAWNRDRVGANVLTFGAGSRLTVL.

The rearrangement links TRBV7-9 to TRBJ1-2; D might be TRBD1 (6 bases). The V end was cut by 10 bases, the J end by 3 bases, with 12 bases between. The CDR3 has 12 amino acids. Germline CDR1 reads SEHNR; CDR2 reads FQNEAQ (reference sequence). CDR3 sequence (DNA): TGTGCCACCATAACAGGGTACTATGGCTACACCTTC. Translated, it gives CATITGYYGYTF.

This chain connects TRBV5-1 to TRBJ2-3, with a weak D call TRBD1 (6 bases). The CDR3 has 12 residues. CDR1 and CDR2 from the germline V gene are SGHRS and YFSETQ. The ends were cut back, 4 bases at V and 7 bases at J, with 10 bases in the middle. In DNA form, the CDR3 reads TGCGCCAGCAGCCCACAGGGAAATACGCAGTATTTT. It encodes CASSPQGNTQYF.

CDR3 DNA: TGTGCCAGCAGCCTTCGTGACAGGGAAGCTTTCTTT. Translating it yields CASSLRDREAFF. This chain joins TRBV3-1 (or the pseudogene TRBV3-2) and TRBJ1-1, with D possibly being TRBD1 (6 bases). Germline values: CDR1 LGHDT, CDR2 YNNKEL (reference sequence). Trimming removed 4 bases from V and 8 bases from J, with 11 bases in between. This CDR3 contains 12 residues.

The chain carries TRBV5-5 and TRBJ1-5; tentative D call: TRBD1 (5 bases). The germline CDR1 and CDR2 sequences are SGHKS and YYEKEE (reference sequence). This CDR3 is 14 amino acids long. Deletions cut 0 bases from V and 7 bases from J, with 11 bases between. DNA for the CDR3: TGTGCCAGCAGCTTGGAGGGGAAGGGACAGCCCCAGCATTTT. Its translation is CASSLEGKGQPQHF.

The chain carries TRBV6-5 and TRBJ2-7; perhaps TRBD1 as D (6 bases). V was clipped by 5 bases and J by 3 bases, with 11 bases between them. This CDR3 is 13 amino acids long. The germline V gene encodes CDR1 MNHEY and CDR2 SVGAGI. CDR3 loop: CASSRQEGYEQYV. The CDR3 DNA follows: TGTGCCAGCAGTAGACAGGAAGGCTACGAGCAGTACGTC.

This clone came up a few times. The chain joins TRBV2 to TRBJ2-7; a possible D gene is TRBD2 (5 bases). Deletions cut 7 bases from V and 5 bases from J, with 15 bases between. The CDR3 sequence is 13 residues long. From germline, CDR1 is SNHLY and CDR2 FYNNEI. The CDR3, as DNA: TGTGCCAGCACGCGGGCCCAATATCACGAGCAGTACGTC. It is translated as CASTRAQYHEQYV.

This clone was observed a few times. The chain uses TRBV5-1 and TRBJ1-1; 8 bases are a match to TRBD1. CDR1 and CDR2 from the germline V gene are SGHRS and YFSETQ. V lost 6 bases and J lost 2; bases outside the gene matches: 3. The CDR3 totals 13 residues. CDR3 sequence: CASTDRGNTEAFF. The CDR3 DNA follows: TGCGCCAGCACCGACAGGGGTAACACTGAAGCTTTCTTT.

CDR3 nucleotides: TGTGCCAGCAGCCTAACCGCGGAAGGGAATCAGCCCCAGCATTTT. This codes for CASSLTAEGNQPQHF. The chain carries TRBV6-5 and TRBJ1-5; D is unresolved. Trimming removed 6 bases from V and 4 bases from J, with 16 bases in between. This CDR3 is 15 amino acids long. Germline V CDR1 and CDR2: MNHEY, SVGAGI.

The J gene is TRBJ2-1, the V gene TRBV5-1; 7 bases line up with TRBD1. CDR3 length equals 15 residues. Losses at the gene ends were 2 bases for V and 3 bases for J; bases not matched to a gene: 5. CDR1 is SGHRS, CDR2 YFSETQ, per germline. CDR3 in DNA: TGCGCCAGCAGCTTCAGGCAGGGGGACTACAATGAGCAGTTCTTC. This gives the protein CASSFRQGDYNEQFF.

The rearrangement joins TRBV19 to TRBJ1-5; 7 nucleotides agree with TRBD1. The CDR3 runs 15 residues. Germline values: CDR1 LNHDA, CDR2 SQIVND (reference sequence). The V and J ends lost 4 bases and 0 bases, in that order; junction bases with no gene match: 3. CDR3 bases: TGTGCCAGTAGTACTGGGACAGTTAGCAATCAGCCCCAGCATTTT. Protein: CASSTGTVSNQPQHF.

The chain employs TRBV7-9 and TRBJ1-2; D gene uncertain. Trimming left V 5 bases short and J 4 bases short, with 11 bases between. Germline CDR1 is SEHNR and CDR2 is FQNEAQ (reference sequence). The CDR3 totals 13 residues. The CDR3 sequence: CASSPTGSYGYTF. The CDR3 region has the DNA TGTGCCAGCAGCCCAACCGGGAGCTATGGCTACACCTTC.

The CDR3 nucleotides read TGTGCCAGTAGCAAAGGGGCAGGGCCCTATAGCAATCAGCCCCAGCATTTT. The encoded protein is CASSKGAGPYSNQPQHF. The chain links TRBV19 to TRBJ1-5; a weak D match, TRBD1 (5 bases). Trimming cost V 6 bases and J 0 bases, with 18 bases left between them. Germline CDR1 is LNHDA and CDR2 is SQIVND (reference sequence). The CDR3 spans 17 residues.

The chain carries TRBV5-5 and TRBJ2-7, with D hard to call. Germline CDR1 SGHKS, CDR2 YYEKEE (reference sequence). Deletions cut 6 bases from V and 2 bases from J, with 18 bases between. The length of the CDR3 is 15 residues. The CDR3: CASNPQPNYAYEQYV. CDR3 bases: TGTGCCAGCAACCCTCAGCCGAATTATGCCTACGAGCAGTACGTC.

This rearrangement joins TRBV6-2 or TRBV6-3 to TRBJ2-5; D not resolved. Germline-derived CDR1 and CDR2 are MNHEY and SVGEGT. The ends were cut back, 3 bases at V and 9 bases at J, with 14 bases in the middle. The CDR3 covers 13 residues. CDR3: CASSYGGGLAQYF. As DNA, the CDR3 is TGTGCCAGCAGTTATGGCGGCGGTTTGGCCCAGTACTTC.

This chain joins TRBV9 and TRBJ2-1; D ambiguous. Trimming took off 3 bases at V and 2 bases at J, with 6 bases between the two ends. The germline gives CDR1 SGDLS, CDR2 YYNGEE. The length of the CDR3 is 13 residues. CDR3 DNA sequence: TGTGCCAGCAGCGCCACCCCCTACAATGAGCAGTTCTTC. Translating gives CASSATPYNEQFF.

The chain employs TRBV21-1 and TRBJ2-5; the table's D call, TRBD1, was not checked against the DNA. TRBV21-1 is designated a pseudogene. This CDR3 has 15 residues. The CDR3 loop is CASPVGVQGPETQYF. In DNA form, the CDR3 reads TGTGCCAGCCCCGTAGGGGTCCAGGGCCCTGAGACCCAGTACTTC.

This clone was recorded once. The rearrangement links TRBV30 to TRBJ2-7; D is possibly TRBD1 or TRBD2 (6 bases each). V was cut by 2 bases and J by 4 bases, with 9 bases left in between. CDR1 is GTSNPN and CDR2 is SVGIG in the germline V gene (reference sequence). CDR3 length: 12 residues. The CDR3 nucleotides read TGTGCCTGGAGTAAGGGGGGATACGAGCAGTACGTC. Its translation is CAWSKGGYEQYV.

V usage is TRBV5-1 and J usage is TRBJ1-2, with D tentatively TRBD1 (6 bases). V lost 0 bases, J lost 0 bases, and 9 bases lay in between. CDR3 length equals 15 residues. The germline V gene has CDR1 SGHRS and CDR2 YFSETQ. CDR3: CASSLAQGSNYGYTF. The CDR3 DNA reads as TGCGCCAGCAGCTTGGCGCAGGGGTCTAACTATGGCTACACCTTC.

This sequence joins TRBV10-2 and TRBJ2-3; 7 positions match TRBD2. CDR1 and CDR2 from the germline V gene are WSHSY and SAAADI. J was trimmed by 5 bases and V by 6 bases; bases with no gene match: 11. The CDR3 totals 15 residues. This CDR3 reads CASSPPWTSGDTQYF. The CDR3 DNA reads TGCGCCAGCAGCCCACCTTGGACTAGTGGAGATACGCAGTATTTT.

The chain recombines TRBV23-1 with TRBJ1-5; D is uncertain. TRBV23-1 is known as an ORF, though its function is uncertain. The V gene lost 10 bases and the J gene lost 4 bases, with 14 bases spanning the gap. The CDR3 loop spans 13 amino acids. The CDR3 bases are TGCGCCAAAGGGTCCTCCTCAAATCAGCCCCAGCATTTT. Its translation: CAKGSSSNQPQHF.

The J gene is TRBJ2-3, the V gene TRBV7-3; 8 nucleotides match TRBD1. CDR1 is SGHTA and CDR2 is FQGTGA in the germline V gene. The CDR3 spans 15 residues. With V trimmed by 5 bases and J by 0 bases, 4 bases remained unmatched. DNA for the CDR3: TGTGCCAGCAGCCGTACAGGGGGTAGCACAGATACGCAGTATTTT. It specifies CASSRTGGSTDTQYF.

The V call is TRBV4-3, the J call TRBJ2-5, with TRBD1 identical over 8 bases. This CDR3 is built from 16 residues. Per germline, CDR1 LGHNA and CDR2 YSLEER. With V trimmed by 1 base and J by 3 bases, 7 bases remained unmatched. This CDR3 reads CASSQVLEQGEETQYF. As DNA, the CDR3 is TGCGCCAGCAGCCAAGTCTTAGAACAGGGGGAAGAGACCCAGTACTTC.

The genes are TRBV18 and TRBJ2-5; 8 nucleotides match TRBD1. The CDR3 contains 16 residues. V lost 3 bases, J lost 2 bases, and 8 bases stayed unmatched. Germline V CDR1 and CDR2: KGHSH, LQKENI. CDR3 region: CASSPRTGLEQETQYF. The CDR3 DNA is TGTGCCAGCTCACCTCGGACAGGGCTAGAGCAAGAGACCCAGTACTTC.

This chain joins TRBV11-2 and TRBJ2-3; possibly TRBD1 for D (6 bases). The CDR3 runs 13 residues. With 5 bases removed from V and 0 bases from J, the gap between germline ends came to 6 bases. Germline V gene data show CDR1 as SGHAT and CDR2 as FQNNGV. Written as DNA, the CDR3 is TGTGCCAGCAGCGGACAGAGCACAGATACGCAGTATTTT. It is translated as CASSGQSTDTQYF.

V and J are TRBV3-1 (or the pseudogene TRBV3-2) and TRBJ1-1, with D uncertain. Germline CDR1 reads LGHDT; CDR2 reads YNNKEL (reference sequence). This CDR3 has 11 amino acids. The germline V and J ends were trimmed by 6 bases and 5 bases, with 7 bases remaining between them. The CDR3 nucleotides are TGTGCCAGCAGAATTGGAACTGAAGCTTTCTTT. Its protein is CASRIGTEAFF.